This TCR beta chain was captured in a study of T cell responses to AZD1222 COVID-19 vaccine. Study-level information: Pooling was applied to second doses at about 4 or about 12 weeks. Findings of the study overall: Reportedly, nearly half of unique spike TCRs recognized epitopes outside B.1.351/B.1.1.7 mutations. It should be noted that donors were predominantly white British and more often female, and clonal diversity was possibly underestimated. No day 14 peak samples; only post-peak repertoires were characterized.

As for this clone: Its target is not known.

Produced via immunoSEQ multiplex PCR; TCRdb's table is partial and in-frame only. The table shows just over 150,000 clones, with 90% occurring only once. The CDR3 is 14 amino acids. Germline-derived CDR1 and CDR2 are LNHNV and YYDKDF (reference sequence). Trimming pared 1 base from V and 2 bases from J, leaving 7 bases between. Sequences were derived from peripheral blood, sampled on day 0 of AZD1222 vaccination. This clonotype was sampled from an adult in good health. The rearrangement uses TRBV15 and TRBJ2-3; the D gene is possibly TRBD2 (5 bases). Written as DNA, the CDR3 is TGTGCCACCAGCAGAGGGACTCTCACAGATACGCAGTATTTT. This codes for CATSRGTLTDTQYF.